This T cell receptor (beta chain) was found in a study of blood T cells in healthy people across ages. About the study: The capture of about one barcoded beta molecule per two T cells was achieved by template switching.

Through a sample-barcoded 5' primer and a J-beta primer mix, a second PCR was run for roughly 6 to 11 cycles. Via MiXCR, TCRdb re-called the 5' RACE reads, giving one row per CDR3 protein. The profile shows roughly 2 million distinct CDR3 sequences, around 48% of them singletons. The germline V gene has CDR1 DFQATT and CDR2 SNEGSKA (reference sequence). Trimming took 5 bases from V and 5 from J; bases not matched to a gene: 4. CDR3 length: 12 residues. The rearrangement joins TRBV20-1 to TRBJ2-5, with 8 bases fitting TRBD2. Sample: blood. This receptor was obtained from a woman aged 40-49 years in good health. CDR3 sequence reads: CSAPGGVETQYF. The DNA of the CDR3 is TGCAGTGCTCCCGGGGGGGTGGAGACCCAGTACTTC.